This TCR beta chain comes out of a study of Ad26.COV2.S vaccination and SARS-CoV-2 variants. Study as a whole: Donor had been placed in the Ad26.COV2.S arm of the COV1001 trial. Study results and caveats: Estimates derived from TCR breadth and depth analyses may have underestimated total T cell responses. Reported post-vaccination CD8+ and CD4+ T cell responses to spike showed substantial breadth.

Germline V gene data show CDR1 as LGHNA and CDR2 as YSLEER. The CDR3 runs to 16 residues. V shed 1 base and J shed 3 bases, with 15 bases lying between them. Described treatment: some 19 received Ad26.COV2.S at low or high dose, single or two shots; several received placebo; per-sample allocation not given. Repertoires come from day 63 after the first vaccine or placebo injection. With regard to this clone: The antigen is not known.

Measured with immunoSEQ multiplex PCR; TCRdb has only the in-frame clones, and not every one. The sample yields around 450,000 clones, around 89% seen once. The V call is TRBV4-3, the J call TRBJ1-1; D call uncertain. This receptor was taken from a person aged 18-65 years who received the Ad26.COV2.S COVID-19 vaccine or a placebo. Material: peripheral blood, obtained in a trial of Ad26.COV2.S vaccine versus placebo. The CDR3 bases are TGCGCCAGCAGCCAAGGGTATAGGGTGAGGGACACTGAAGCTTTCTTT. Its protein product is CASSQGYRVRDTEAFF.